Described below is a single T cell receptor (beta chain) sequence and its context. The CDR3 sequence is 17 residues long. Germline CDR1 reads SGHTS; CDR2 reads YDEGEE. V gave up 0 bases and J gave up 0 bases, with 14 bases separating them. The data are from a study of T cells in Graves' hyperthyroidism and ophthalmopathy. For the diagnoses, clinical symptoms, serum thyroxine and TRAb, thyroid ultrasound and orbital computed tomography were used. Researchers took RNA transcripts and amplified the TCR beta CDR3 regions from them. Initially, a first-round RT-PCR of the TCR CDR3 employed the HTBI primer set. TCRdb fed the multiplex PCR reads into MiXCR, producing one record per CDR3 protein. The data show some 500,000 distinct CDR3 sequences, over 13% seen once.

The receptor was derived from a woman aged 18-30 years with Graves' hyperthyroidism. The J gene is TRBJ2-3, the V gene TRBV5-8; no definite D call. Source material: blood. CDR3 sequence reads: CASSLGVLAASTDTQYF. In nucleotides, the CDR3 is TGTGCCAGCAGCTTGGGGGTACTGGCAGCTAGCACAGATACGCAGTATTTT. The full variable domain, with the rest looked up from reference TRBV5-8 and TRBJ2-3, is EAGVTQSPTHLIKTRGQQATLRCSPISGHTSVYWYQQALGLGLQFLLWYDEGEERNRGNFPPRFSGRQFPNYSSELNVNALELEDSALYLCASSLGVLAASTDTQYFGPGTRLTVL.